Listed below are T cell receptor beta chains from one sample, sequenced in a study of T cell responses to AZD1222 COVID-19 vaccine. Method: immunoSEQ multiplex PCR; TCRdb's copy keeps in-frame clones and lacks some. The sample yields about 80,000 clones, 70% to 90% seen once. The material sequenced was peripheral blood, taken 28 days after the second AZD1222 dose. The receptors shown here come from an adult who received the AZD1222 COVID-19 vaccine. The CDR3 runs from the conserved cysteine through the conserved F or W. A D gene is named only where the DNA matches it firmly. The size entry is marked missing in some rows and otherwise reads once, few, many or a size class.

v_gene	d_gene	abundance	j_gene	CDR3nt	CDR3aa
TRBV12-5	NA	few	TRBJ1-6	TGTGCTAGGTTAGGGGTGGGGAATTCACCCCTCCACTTT	CARLGVGNSPLHF
TRBV7-9	NA	NA	TRBJ2-5	TGTGCCAGCAGCTTTCTCCAGGGGGGCCAAGAGACCCAGTACTTC	CASSFLQGGQETQYF
TRBV7-3	NA	NA	TRBJ1-3	TGTGCCAGCAGCTTGTCAGGATCTGGAAACACCATATATTTT	CASSLSGSGNTIYF
TRBV6-5	NA	few	TRBJ2-2	TGTGCCAGCACCAGCGGAGGGAACACCGGGGAGCTGTTTTTT	CASTSGGNTGELFF
TRBV18	TRBD2	NA	TRBJ2-2	TGTGCCAGCTCCCAAGGAGCGGGAACCGGGGAGCTGTTTTTT	CASSQGAGTGELFF
TRBV6-2/TRBV6-3	NA	NA	TRBJ2-2	TGTGCCAGCAGTTACTCAAACGTCCCCGGGGAGCTGTTTTTT	CASSYSNVPGELFF
TRBV24-1	NA	once	TRBJ2-7	TGTGCCACCAGTTTGTCAGGCGCCTACGAGCAGTACTTC	CATSLSGAYEQYF
TRBV5-4	NA	once	TRBJ2-7	TGTGCCAGCAGCTTGTCGGGACAAACGTACGAGCAGTACTTC	CASSLSGQTYEQYF
TRBV28	TRBD2	NA	TRBJ2-1	TGTGCCAGCAGACCTCCTAGCGGGAGGGCCATTGAGCAGTTCTTC	CASRPPSGRAIEQFF
TRBV11-1	NA	NA	TRBJ2-3	TGTGCCAGCAGCACTGGACTGCGCGGGAGCACAGATACGCAGTATTTT	CASSTGLRGSTDTQYF
TRBV4-1	TRBD1	NA	TRBJ1-6	TGCGCCAGCAGCCAAGGCCCGAGACAGGGTAATTCACCCCTCCACTTT	CASSQGPRQGNSPLHF